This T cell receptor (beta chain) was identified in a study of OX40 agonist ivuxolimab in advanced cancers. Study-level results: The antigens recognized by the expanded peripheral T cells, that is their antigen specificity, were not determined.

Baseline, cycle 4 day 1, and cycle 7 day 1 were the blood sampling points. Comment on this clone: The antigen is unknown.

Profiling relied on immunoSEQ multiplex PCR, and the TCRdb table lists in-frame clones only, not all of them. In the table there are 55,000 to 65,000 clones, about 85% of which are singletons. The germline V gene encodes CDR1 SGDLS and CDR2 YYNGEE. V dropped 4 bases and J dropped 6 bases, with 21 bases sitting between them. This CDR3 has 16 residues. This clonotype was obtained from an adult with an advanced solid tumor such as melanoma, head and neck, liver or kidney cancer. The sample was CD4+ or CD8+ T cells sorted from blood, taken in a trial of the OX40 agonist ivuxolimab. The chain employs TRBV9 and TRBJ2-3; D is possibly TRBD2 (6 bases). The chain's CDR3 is CASSSPRDSNGDTQYF. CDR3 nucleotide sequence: TGTGCCAGCAGCTCCCCCCGGGACTCTAATGGCGATACGCAGTATTTT.